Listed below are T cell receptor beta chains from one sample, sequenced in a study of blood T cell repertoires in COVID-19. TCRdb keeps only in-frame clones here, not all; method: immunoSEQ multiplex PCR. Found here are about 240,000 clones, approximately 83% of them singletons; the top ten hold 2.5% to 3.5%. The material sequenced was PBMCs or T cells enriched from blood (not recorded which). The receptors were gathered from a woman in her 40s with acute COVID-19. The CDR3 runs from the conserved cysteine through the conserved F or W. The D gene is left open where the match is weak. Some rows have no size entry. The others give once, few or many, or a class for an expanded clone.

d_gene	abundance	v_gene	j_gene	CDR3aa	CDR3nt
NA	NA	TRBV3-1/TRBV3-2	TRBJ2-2	CASSQESRAGELFF	TGTGCCAGCAGCCAAGAAAGTCGGGCCGGGGAGCTGTTTTTT
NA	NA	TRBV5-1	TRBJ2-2	CASSLANSGPGELFF	TGCGCCAGCAGCTTGGCGAATAGTGGTCCCGGGGAGCTGTTTTTT
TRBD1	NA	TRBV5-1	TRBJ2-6	CASMRGGDGANVLTF	TGCGCCAGCATGAGAGGGGGCGATGGGGCCAACGTCCTGACTTTC
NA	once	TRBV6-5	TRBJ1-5	CASGDRRGQPQHF	TGTGCCAGCGGAGACAGGCGGGGGCAGCCCCAGCATTTT
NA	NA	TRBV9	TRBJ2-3	CASSVVDSTDTQYF	TGTGCCAGCAGCGTAGTGGACTCAACAGATACGCAGTATTTT
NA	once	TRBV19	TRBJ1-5	CASSIGGAGNQPQHF	TGTGCCAGTAGTATCGGGGGGGCAGGCAATCAGCCCCAGCATTTT
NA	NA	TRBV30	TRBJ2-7	CARGLAHEQYF	TGTGCCCGAGGCCTAGCCCACGAGCAGTACTTC
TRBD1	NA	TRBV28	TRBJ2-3	CASSSGTGFTDTQYF	TGTGCCAGCAGCTCCGGGACAGGGTTCACAGATACGCAGTATTTT
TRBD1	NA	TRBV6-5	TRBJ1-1	CASSYRTGTEAFF	TGTGCCAGCAGTTATCGGACAGGCACTGAAGCTTTCTTT
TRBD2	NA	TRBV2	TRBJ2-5	CASSDKIAGGRETQYF	TGTGCCAGCAGTGACAAGATAGCGGGAGGGCGGGAGACCCAGTACTTC
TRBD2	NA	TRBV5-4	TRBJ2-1	CASSLGTSGESYNEQFF	TGTGCCAGCAGCTTGGGGACTAGCGGGGAGTCCTACAATGAGCAGTTCTTC
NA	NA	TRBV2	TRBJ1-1	CASRLGEVTEAFF	TGTGCCAGCCGCCTCGGAGAGGTCACTGAAGCTTTCTTT
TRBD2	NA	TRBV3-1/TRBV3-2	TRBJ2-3	CASSQDRSGGTQYF	TGTGCCAGCAGCCAAGATCGTAGCGGGGGTACGCAGTATTTT
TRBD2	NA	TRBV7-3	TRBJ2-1	CASSYSGSASSYNEQFF	TGTGCCAGCAGCTACAGCGGGAGCGCTTCCTCCTACAATGAGCAGTTCTTC
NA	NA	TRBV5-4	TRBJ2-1	CASSFLDYNEQFF	TGTGCCAGCAGCTTCCTAGACTACAATGAGCAGTTCTTC
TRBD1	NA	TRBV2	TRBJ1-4	CASSPFRDRGSPNEKLLF	TGTGCCAGCTCGCCCTTCCGGGACAGGGGAAGTCCGAATGAAAAACTGCTTTTT
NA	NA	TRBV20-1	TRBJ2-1	CSADRNNEQFF	TGCAGTGCTGACAGAAACAATGAGCAGTTCTTC
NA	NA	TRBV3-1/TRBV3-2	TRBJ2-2	CASSQWRELSGELFF	TGTGCCAGCAGCCAATGGAGGGAATTATCCGGGGAGCTGTTTTTT
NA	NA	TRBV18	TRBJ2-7	CASSPTGSSYEQYF	TGTGCCAGCTCCCCCACAGGGAGCTCCTACGAGCAGTACTTC
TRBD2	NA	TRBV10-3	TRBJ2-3	CAISDISGSGDTQYF	TGTGCCATCAGTGATATTAGCGGGAGCGGTGATACGCAGTATTTT
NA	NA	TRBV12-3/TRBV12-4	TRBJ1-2	CASSLYRNYGYTF	TGTGCCAGCAGTCTCTACCGTAACTATGGCTACACCTTC
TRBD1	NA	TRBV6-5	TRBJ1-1	CASRDRGRVTEAFF	TGTGCCAGCAGAGACAGGGGGAGGGTCACTGAAGCTTTCTTT
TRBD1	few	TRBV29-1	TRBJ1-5	CSVGTGTQPQHF	TGCAGCGTCGGGACAGGGACCCAGCCCCAGCATTTT
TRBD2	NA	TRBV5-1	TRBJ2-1	CASSFSTSGGNNEQFF	TGCGCCAGCAGCTTTAGCACTAGCGGGGGGAACAATGAGCAGTTCTTC